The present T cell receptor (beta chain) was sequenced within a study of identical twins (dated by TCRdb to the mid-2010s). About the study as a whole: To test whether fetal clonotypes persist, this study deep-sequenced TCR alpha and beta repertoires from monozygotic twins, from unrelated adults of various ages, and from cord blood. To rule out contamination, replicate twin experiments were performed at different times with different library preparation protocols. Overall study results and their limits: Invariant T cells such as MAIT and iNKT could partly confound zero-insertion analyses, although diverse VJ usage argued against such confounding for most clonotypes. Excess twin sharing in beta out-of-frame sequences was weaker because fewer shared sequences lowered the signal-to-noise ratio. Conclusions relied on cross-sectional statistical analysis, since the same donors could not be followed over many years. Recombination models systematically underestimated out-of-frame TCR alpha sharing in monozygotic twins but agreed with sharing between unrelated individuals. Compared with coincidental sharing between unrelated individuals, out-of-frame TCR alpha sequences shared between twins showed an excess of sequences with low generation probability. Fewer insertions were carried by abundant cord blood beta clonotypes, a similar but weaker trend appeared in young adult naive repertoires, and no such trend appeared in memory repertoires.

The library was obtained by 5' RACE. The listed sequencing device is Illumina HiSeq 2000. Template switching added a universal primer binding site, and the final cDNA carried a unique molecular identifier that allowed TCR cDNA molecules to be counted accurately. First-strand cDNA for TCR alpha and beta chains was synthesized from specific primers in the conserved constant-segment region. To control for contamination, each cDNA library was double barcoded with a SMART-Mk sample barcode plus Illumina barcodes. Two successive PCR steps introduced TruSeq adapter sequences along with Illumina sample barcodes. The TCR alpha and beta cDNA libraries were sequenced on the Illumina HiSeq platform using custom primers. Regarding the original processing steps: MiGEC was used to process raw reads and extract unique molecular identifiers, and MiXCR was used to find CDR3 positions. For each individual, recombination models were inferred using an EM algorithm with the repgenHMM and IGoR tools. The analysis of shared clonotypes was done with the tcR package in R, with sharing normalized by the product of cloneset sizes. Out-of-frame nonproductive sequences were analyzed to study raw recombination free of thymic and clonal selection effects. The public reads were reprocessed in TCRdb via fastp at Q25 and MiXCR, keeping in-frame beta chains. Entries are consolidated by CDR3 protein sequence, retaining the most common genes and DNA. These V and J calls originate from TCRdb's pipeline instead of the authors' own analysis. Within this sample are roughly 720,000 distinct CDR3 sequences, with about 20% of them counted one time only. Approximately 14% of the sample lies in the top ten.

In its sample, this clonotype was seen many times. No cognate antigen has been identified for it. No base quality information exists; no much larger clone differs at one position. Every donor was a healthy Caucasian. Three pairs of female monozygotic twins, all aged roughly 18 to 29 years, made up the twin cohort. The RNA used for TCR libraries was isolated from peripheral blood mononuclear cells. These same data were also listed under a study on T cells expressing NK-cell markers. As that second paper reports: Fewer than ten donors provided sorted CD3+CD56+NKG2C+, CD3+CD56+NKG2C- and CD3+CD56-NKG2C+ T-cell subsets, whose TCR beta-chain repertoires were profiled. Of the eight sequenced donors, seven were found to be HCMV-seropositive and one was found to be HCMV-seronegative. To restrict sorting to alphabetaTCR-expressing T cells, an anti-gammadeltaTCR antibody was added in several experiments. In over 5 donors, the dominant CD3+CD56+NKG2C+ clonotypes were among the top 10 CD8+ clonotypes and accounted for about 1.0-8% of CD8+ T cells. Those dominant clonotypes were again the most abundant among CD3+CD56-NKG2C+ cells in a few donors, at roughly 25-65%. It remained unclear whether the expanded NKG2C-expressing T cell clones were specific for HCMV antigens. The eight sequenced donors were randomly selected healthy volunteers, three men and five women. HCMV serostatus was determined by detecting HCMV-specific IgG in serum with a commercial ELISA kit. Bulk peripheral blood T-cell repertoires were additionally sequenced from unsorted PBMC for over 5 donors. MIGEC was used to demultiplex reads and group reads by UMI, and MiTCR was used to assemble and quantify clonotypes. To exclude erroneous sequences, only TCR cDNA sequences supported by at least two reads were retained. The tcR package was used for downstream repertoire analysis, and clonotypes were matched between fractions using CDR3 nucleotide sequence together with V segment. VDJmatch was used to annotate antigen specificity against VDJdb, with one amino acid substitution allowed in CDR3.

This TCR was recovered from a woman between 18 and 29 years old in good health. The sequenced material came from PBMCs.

The bases are TGTGCCACCAGTGGAGGGGGGCAGTCGTCCTACAATGAGCAGTTCTTC. Its coded protein is CATSGGGQSSYNEQFF. The chain couples TRBV24-1 to TRBJ2-1; the D element could tentatively be TRBD1 or TRBD2, as 6 bases agree for each. Looking up the germline V gene yields CDR1 KGHDR and CDR2 SFDVKD. Measured from the cysteine to the phenylalanine, the CDR3 is 16 residues long. The only DNA kept is the CDR3, 48 bases in frame from the first base. V was cut back by 5 bases and J by 1 base, leaving a gap of 14 bases between them.